The entry below gives a single T cell receptor (beta chain) sequence along with its context. Its specificity is unknown. The CDR3 is cut off 3 residues early in the read; its end comes from the germline J gene. Trimming cost V 4 bases and J 5 bases, with 12 bases left between them. The length of the CDR3 is 13 residues. Germline values: CDR1 SQVTM, CDR2 ANQGSEA. The data are from a study of T cells in women clearing cervical HPV infection. TCR beta CDR3 amplified by multiplex PCR from roughly 1,300 ng genomic DNA. Sequenced by immunoSEQ multiplex PCR; TCRdb stores in-frame clones only, minus some. This sample carries 30,000 to 50,000 clones, with approximately 4.8% going to the ten biggest clones. Overall study results and limits: A classifier using richness and V gene abundances reached an AUC of more than 0.8.

Input material: blood buffy coat. The V call is TRBV29-1, the J call TRBJ1-5, with D perhaps TRBD1 (5 bases). This TCR came from a woman aged 18 to 75 with a cervical HPV16 infection that either progressed to CIN3+ or cleared (not recorded which). The CDR3 loop reads CSVVVSGDQPQHF. The CDR3 DNA, read in part, is TGCAGCGTTGTCGTCTCGGGGGATCAGCCC.